This T cell receptor (beta chain) was sequenced during a study of blood T cell repertoires in COVID-19. As for the study in general: The cDNA or gDNA used as material had been derived from T cells, B-cell-depleted T cells, or PBMCs.

This CDR3 is built from 11 residues. V was pared by 6 bases and J by 5 bases, with 8 bases between. CDR1 and CDR2 (germline): SQVTM, ANQGSEA. While infection was still active, Seattle patients were enrolled and then followed longitudinally. The method was immunoSEQ multiplex PCR; TCRdb's version includes in-frame clones alone and lacks a portion of them. Here the sample spans around 190,000 clones, roughly 81% being singletons. Sequencing used peripheral blood. The chain employs TRBV29-1 and TRBJ2-1, with D possibly TRBD1 on 6 matching bases. The source of this sequence is a woman aged 40 to 50 with COVID-19, enrolled during active disease. In nucleotides, the CDR3 is TGCAGCGTATGGACAGACAATGAGCAGTTCTTC. Protein product: CSVWTDNEQFF.